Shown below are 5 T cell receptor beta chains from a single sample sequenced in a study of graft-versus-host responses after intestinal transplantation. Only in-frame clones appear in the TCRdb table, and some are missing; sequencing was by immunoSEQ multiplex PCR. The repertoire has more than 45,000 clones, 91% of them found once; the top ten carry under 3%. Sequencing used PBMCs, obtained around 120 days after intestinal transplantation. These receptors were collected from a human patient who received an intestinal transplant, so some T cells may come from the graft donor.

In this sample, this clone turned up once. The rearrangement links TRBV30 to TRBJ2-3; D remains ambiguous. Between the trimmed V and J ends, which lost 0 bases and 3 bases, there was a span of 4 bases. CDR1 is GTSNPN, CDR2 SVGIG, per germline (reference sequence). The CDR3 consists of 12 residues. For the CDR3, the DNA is TGTGCCTGGAGTGTAGGGACAGATACGCAGTATTTT. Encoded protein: CAWSVGTDTQYF.

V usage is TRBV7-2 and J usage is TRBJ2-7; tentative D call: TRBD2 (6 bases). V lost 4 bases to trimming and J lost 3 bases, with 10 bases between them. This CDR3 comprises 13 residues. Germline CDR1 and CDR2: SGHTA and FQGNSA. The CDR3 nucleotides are TGTGCCAGCAGCTCGGGACTGGACTACGAGCAGTACTTC. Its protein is CASSSGLDYEQYF.

CDR3: CASRMEGNRNYGYTF. The CDR3 region has the DNA TGCGCCAGCAGGATGGAGGGGAACCGCAACTATGGCTACACCTTC. The genes are TRBV5-1 and TRBJ1-2, with a tentative D call TRBD1 (5 bases). CDR3 length: 15 residues. V lost 5 bases to trimming and J lost 2 bases, with 16 bases between them. CDR1 and CDR2 (germline): SGHRS, YFSETQ. Filled out from reference TRBV5-1 and TRBJ1-2, the complete variable domain reads KAGVTQTPRYLIKTRGQQVTLSCSPISGHRSVSWYQQTPGQGLQFLFEYFSETQRNKGNFPGRFSGRQFSNSRSEMNVSTLELGDSALYLCASRMEGNRNYGYTFGSGTRLTVV.

This CDR3 reads CASSDSSGGSWETQYF. In DNA, the CDR3 is TGTGCCAGCAGTGATTCTAGCGGGGGGTCCTGGGAGACCCAGTACTTC. V is TRBV2 and J is TRBJ2-5, with 11 bases matching TRBD2. The CDR3 totals 16 residues. V was pared by 3 bases and J by 5 bases, with 8 bases of the junction left unmatched. Germline V gene lookup returns CDR1 SNHLY and CDR2 FYNNEI.

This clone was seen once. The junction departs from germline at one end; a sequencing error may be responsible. The chain's CDR3 is CASSEQGTRKLF. DNA of the CDR3: TGTGCCAGCAGTGAGCAGGGTACCCGTAAGCTCTTC. This chain uses TRBV6-1 with TRBJ2-1; D possibly corresponds to TRBD1 (5 bases). CDR1 and CDR2 (germline): MNHNS, SASEGT. This CDR3 contains 12 residues.